The 11 T cell receptor beta chains below come from one sample, sequenced in a study of T cells in Graves' hyperthyroidism and ophthalmopathy. Amplified TCR beta CDR3 regions derived from RNA transcripts. During a first-round RT-PCR of the TCR CDR3, the HTBI primer set was used. TCRdb redid the calling of the multiplex PCR reads with MiXCR, one entry per CDR3 protein. The sample includes 350,000 or so distinct CDR3 sequences, 15% to 20% seen only once; the top ten take around 54%. The sequencing sample was made of blood. These receptors originate from a woman aged 45-65 years with Graves' hyperthyroidism.

This clonotype was observed a handful of times. This chain links TRBV20-1 with TRBJ1-4; D is unclear. CDR3 length equals 14 residues. Trimming pared 1 base from V and 0 bases from J, leaving 6 bases between. Per the germline V gene, CDR1 is DFQATT and CDR2 is SNEGSKA (reference sequence). The CDR3 loop is CSARGGSTNEKLFF. The CDR3 DNA follows: TGCAGTGCTAGAGGCGGATCAACTAATGAAAAACTGTTTTTT.

This clonotype was detected many times. The chain links TRBV5-1 to TRBJ2-5, with 12 nucleotides matching TRBD2. V was pared by 0 bases and J by 1 base, with 1 base of the junction left unmatched. The CDR3 extends over 16 amino acids. Germline V lookup: CDR1 SGHRS, CDR2 YFSETQ. In nucleotides, the CDR3 is TGCGCCAGCAGCTTGGGACTAGCGGGGGTCCAAGAGACCCAGTACTTC. It is translated as CASSLGLAGVQETQYF.

In its sample, this clonotype was seen a few times. The chain carries TRBV5-6 and TRBJ2-1, with a tentative D call TRBD2 (6 bases). The CDR3 is 14 residues long. Per germline, CDR1 SGHDT and CDR2 YYEEEE. V was trimmed by 2 bases and J by 7 bases, leaving 13 bases between them. For the CDR3, the DNA is TGTGCCAGCAGCTTTGGTACTGGGACTAATGAGCAGTTCTTC. Protein: CASSFGTGTNEQFF.

This clonotype was found many times. V and J are TRBV12-5 and TRBJ2-3; 9 positions agree with TRBD2. The germline V gene has CDR1 LGHNT and CDR2 FRNRAP. The CDR3 totals 13 residues. CDR3: CALGLAGGDTQYF. The CDR3 DNA is TGTGCCCTGGGACTAGCCGGTGGAGATACGCAGTATTTT.

The CDR3 region is CASSLGRAGVNEQFF. CDR3 nucleotides: TGCGCCAGCAGCTTGGGTCGAGCGGGAGTTAATGAGCAGTTCTTC. The V call is TRBV5-1, the J call TRBJ2-1; TRBD2 matches 8 bases. The CDR3 is 15 amino acids. With V trimmed by 0 bases and J by 7 bases, 6 bases remained unmatched. CDR1 SGHRS and CDR2 YFSETQ come from the germline V gene.

This chain uses TRBV4-1 with TRBJ1-2, with D hard to call. Germline V gives CDR1 MGHRA, CDR2 YSYEKL. V was trimmed by 4 bases and J by 2 bases, leaving 17 bases between them. CDR3 length equals 16 residues. CDR3 bases: TGCGCCAGCAGCCCCGGCGGCTTGAGCGGGAACTATGGCTACACCTTC. It yields the protein CASSPGGLSGNYGYTF.

This clonotype showed up many times. The V and J genes are TRBV20-1 and TRBJ2-3; weak D call: TRBD1 (6 bases). Looked up from germline, CDR1 is DFQATT and CDR2 is SNEGSKA (reference sequence). Trimming removed 3 bases from V and 3 bases from J, with 22 bases in between. This CDR3 comprises 17 residues. The CDR3 DNA is TGCAGTGCTAGGAAGGGGGTCGCGGGCTTGAGAACAGATACGCAGTATTTT. It encodes CSARKGVAGLRTDTQYF.

Many counts were recorded for this clonotype. This chain uses TRBV27 with TRBJ2-3; no clear D. The CDR3 runs 15 residues. Germline CDR1 MNHEY, CDR2 SMNVEV (reference sequence). Trimming removed 2 bases from V and 1 base from J, with 10 bases in between. The CDR3 DNA sequence: TGTGCCAGCAGTTTAAGTGGGCCCGGCACAGATACGCAGTATTTT. Translating gives CASSLSGPGTDTQYF.

The chain links TRBV27 to TRBJ1-5; tentatively, D is TRBD1 (6 bases). The germline V and J ends were trimmed by 10 bases and 3 bases, with 16 bases remaining between them. The CDR3 totals 14 residues. CDR1 and CDR2 (germline): MNHEY, SMNVEV (reference sequence). The CDR3 protein is CATPSRGPNQPQHF. The CDR3 DNA is TGTGCCACCCCCTCCAGGGGTCCCAATCAGCCCCAGCATTTT.

This clonotype was detected a few times. This chain joins TRBV6-1 and TRBJ2-1; TRBD2 might be the D (6 bases). The CDR3 spans 12 residues. CDR1 is MNHNS and CDR2 is SASEGT in the germline V gene. Deletions cut 9 bases from V and 7 bases from J, with 13 bases between. CDR3 loop: CASWDLVNEQFF. The CDR3 DNA reads as TGTGCCAGTTGGGACTTGGTGAATGAGCAGTTCTTC.

This clonotype has ten or more counts. The CDR3 DNA reads TGTGCCAGCAGCCAAGATCTCTTGGCGGCCTCCTACGAGCAGTACTTC. Translating it yields CASSQDLLAASYEQYF. The rearrangement joins TRBV3-1 to TRBJ2-7, with no clear D. The CDR3 is 16 amino acids. Looked up from germline, CDR1 is LGHDT and CDR2 is YNNKEL (reference sequence). V was pared by 0 bases and J by 0 bases, with 12 bases between.